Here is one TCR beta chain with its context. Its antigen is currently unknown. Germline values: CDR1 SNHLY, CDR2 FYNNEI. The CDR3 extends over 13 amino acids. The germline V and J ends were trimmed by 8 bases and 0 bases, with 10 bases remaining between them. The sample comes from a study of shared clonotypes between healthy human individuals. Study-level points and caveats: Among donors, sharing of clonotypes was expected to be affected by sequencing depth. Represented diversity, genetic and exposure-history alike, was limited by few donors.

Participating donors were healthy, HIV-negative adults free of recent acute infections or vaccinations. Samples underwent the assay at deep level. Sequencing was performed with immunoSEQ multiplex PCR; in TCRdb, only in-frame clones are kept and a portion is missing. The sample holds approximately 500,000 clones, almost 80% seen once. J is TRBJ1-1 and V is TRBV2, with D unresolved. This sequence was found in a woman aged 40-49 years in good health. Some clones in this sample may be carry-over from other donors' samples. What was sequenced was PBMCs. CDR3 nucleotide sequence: TGTGCCAGCTTCCAGGACCTGAACACTGAAGCTTTCTTT. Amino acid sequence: CASFQDLNTEAFF.